The rows below give T cell receptor beta chains drawn from one sample of a study of technical replicates of blood from a handful of donors. Generated by immunoSEQ multiplex PCR, the TCRdb table keeps only in-frame clones and is missing some. The table includes tens of thousands of clones, roughly 96% detected once. Sample: T cells isolated from PBMCs. These receptors were obtained from a human donor in good health. Each CDR3 is given with its conserved first and last residue.

TRBV6-1,TRBJ1-2,CASSEGRSPNYGYTF
TRBV29-1,TRBJ2-7,CSVQQTYEQYF
TRBV7-3,TRBJ2-2,CASSNWDRIGRELFF
TRBV4-2,TRBJ2-5,CASSQVGGETQYF
TRBV4-1,TRBJ1-2,CASRSLGRGHYGYTF
TRBV19,TRBJ1-2,CASSRDFGGQGLYGYTF
TRBV7-3,TRBJ1-1,CASSLGARGMNTEAFF
TRBV25-1,TRBJ2-2,CASSESGNTGELFF
TRBV27,TRBJ2-3,CASSLWGADTQYF
TRBV19,TRBJ2-7,CASSTLALGGGYEQYF
TRBV4-1,TRBJ1-4,CASSQGAREKLFF
TRBV27,TRBJ2-1,CASSFLLGSLADNEQFF
TRBV7-9,TRBJ2-2,CASRVPLGEGQGGGELFF
TRBV19,TRBJ2-2,CASSPGDTWNTGELFF
TRBV6-1,TRBJ2-3,CASSAPLVAGGGTDTQYF
TRBV9,TRBJ2-3,CASSVDPTGGPDTQYF
TRBV10-3,TRBJ1-2,CAISDPGGGSYGYTF
TRBV5-1,TRBJ2-2,CASSLVTATHTGELFF
TRBV5-1,TRBJ2-2,CASSFGQVNTGELFF
TRBV7-9,TRBJ1-1,CASSDVQGENTEAFF
TRBV23-1,TRBJ2-3,CASRAVQHTDTQYF
TRBV5-1,TRBJ2-5,CASSSTGQETQYF
TRBV18,TRBJ2-5,CASSRTDRALRETQYF
TRBV19,TRBJ2-5,CASTVSSAGLIETQYF
TRBV9,TRBJ2-5,CASSIAGTGLETQYF
TRBV6-1,TRBJ2-2,CASSALAATNTGELFF
TRBV7-6,TRBJ2-1,CASSLATGVGNEQFF
TRBV2,TRBJ2-3,CASTGTGPTDTQYF
TRBV15,TRBJ1-2,CATSRDWTGQFNYGYTF
TRBV6-1,TRBJ2-5,CASSGGDRGETQYF
TRBV4-2,TRBJ1-4,CASSQPQGSNEKLFF
TRBV2,TRBJ2-1,CASSEGQSSYNEQFF
TRBV19,TRBJ1-5,CASSPTGPGNQPQHF
TRBV5-1,TRBJ1-5,CASSFTGTANQPQHF
TRBV18,TRBJ1-1,CASSHNRGRPQSTEAFF
TRBV5-8,TRBJ2-1,CASSLRGTGGSYNEQFF
TRBV29-1,TRBJ1-2,CSVDRTANYGYTF
TRBV5-6,TRBJ2-3,CASSLVAGLGDTQYF